The present entry profiles one TCR beta chain with its context. Noted treatment: randomized to nivolumab then ipilimumab (arm A) or the reverse (arm B). This sample was taken from a study of sequential checkpoint blockade in melanoma. Produced via immunoSEQ multiplex PCR; TCRdb's table is partial and in-frame only. This sample yields more than 30,000 clones, of which approximately 30% are seen a single time; about 1.6% belongs to the top ten. The sequencing here drew on tumor tissue (inferred from file names), taken from a patient given nivolumab and ipilimumab in sequence. The TCR sequence derives from a human donor with melanoma.

The CDR3 loop reads CSVGGAGGPGNEQFF. In DNA, the CDR3 is TGCAGCGTTGGAGGCGCGGGAGGCCCGGGGAATGAGCAGTTCTTC. The V and J genes are TRBV29-1 and TRBJ2-1; 8 nucleotides line up with TRBD2. The CDR3 contains 15 residues. Germline V gene sequence: CDR1 SQVTM, CDR2 ANQGSEA. V lost 4 bases, J lost 7 bases, and 12 bases stayed unmatched.